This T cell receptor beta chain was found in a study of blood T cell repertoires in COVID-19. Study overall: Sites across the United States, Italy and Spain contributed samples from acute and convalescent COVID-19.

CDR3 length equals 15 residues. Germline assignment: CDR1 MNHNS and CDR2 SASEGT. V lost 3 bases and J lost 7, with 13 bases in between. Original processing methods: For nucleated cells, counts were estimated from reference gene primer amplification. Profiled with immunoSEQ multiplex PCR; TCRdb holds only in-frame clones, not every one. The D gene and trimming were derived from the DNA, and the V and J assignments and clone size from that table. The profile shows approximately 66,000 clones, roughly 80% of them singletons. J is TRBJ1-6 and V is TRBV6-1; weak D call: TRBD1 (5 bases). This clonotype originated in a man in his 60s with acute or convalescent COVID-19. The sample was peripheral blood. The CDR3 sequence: CASSDRGPINSPLHF. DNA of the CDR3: TGTGCCAGCAGTGATAGGGGTCCCATAAATTCACCCCTCCACTTT.